Following are 17 T cell receptor beta chains from one sample sequenced in a study of blood T cells in healthy people across ages. Sample-barcoded 5' priming and a J-beta primer mix drove a second PCR of roughly 7 to 11 cycles. One entry per CDR3 protein, called by TCRdb with MiXCR from the 5' RACE reads. The sample has 500,000 to 700,000 distinct CDR3 sequences, about 30% seen once; the top ten hold about a sixth. What was sequenced was blood. Receptors originate from a woman older than 75 in good health.

The sample holds many counts of this clonotype. V usage is TRBV20-1 and J usage is TRBJ1-2, with TRBD1 matching over 9 bases. The CDR3 has 13 residues. Germline CDR1 DFQATT, CDR2 SNEGSKA (reference sequence). Trimming removed 3 bases from V and 7 bases from J; junction bases left unmatched: 6. CDR3 bases: TGCAGTGCTAGCCTGCCGGGACAGGGTGGCTACACCTTC. It specifies CSASLPGQGGYTF.

The V gene is TRBV9, the J gene TRBJ2-3; TRBD2 matches 12 bases. There are 15 residues in the CDR3. The V gene's germline CDR1 is SGDLS and CDR2 YYNGEE. Trimming at V came to 6 bases and at J to 0 bases, leaving 2 bases not matched to a gene. Here the CDR3 reads CASTGLAGSTDTQYF. The CDR3 nucleotides read TGTGCCAGCACCGGACTAGCGGGGAGCACAGATACGCAGTATTTT.

This clonotype was detected many times. This chain uses TRBV10-3 with TRBJ2-7; 9 bases match TRBD1. Germline CDR1 reads ENHRY; CDR2 reads SYGVKD. The CDR3 sequence is 14 residues long. Trimming took 3 bases from V and 2 from J; bases not matched to a gene: 2. CDR3: CAISDRTGAYEQYF. DNA of the CDR3: TGTGCCATCAGTGACCGGACAGGGGCCTACGAGCAGTACTTC.

This sequence joins TRBV5-1 and TRBJ2-3; 8 nucleotides align to TRBD2. Germline loops: CDR1 SGHRS, CDR2 YFSETQ. The CDR3 is made up of 17 amino acids. V trimming: 0 bases; J trimming: 0 bases; junction bases outside the gene matches: 6. CDR3: CASSLVAGGSSTDTQYF. In DNA form, the CDR3 reads TGCGCCAGCAGCTTGGTTGCGGGGGGTTCTAGCACAGATACGCAGTATTTT.

This clonotype turned up a few times. The chain is built from TRBV2 and TRBJ2-3; D is unresolved. The germline V gene encodes CDR1 SNHLY and CDR2 FYNNEI. The CDR3 contains 13 residues. V was trimmed by 4 bases and J by 3 bases, leaving 8 bases between them. CDR3 sequence: CASSVNETDTQYF. CDR3 coding DNA: TGTGCCAGCAGTGTAAACGAGACAGATACGCAGTATTTT.

This clonotype came up once. V is TRBV5-1 and J is TRBJ2-1, with TRBD2 identical over 7 bases. The V gene's germline CDR1 is SGHRS and CDR2 YFSETQ. V lost 3 bases to trimming and J lost 7 bases; unmatched junction nucleotides: 4. The CDR3 runs 13 residues. CDR3 DNA: TGCGCCAGCAGCTCAGCGGGGTTAAATGAGCAGTTCTTC. This translates into CASSSAGLNEQFF.

This clonotype occurred a few times. The V and J genes are TRBV29-1 and TRBJ2-3, with TRBD1 matching over 10 bases. The germline gives CDR1 SQVTM, CDR2 ANQGSEA. The CDR3 consists of 14 residues. V lost 1 base and J lost 4; bases outside the gene matches: 2. As DNA, the CDR3 is TGCAGCGTTGAAGGAGGGACAGGGGCAGATACGCAGTATTTT. Its protein product is CSVEGGTGADTQYF.

The table lists this clonotype with many counts. This chain joins TRBV28 and TRBJ2-7, with TRBD2 matching 16 bases. The CDR3 has 19 residues. Germline loops: CDR1 MDHEN, CDR2 SYDVKM. Trimming removed 6 bases from V and 0 bases from J; junction bases left unmatched: 11. CDR3: CASSQHMGLAGGISYEQYF. DNA of the CDR3: TGTGCCAGCAGCCAACACATGGGACTAGCGGGGGGGATCTCCTACGAGCAGTACTTC.

Details on this clonotype: A single base separates this from a much larger clone, so it may be a read error. The gene calls are TRBV11-2 and TRBJ2-4; 8 bases are shared with TRBD1. Trimming removed 0 bases from V and 15 bases from J; junction bases left unmatched: 7. The CDR3 spans 13 residues. Germline CDR1 and CDR2: SGHAT and FQNNGV. CDR3 bases: TGTGCCAGCAGCTTAGACGGACAGGGCGAGGTGTACTTC. Protein: CASSLDGQGEVYF.

There are a few counts of this clonotype. The rearrangement joins TRBV5-1 to TRBJ2-7, with 7 bases fitting TRBD1. The germline V gene encodes CDR1 SGHRS and CDR2 YFSETQ. CDR3 size: 14 residues. Germline trimming cut 4 bases from V and 2 bases from J; bases unmatched to any gene: 6. CDR3 region: CASSADRPAYEQYF. The CDR3, as DNA: TGCGCCAGCAGCGCGGACAGGCCCGCCTACGAGCAGTACTTC.

This clonotype was observed at least ten times. The V and J genes are TRBV20-1 and TRBJ2-7; D is possibly TRBD1 or TRBD2 (5 bases each). The CDR3 runs to 15 residues. Germline values: CDR1 DFQATT, CDR2 SNEGSKA (reference sequence). Trimming took off 1 base at V and 1 base at J, with 14 bases between the two ends. The CDR3 protein is CSARGVGGESYEQYF. CDR3 DNA sequence: TGCAGTGCTAGAGGGGTTGGGGGTGAATCCTACGAGCAGTACTTC.

The chain has TRBV20-1 and TRBJ2-4; TRBD2 matches at 7 bases. The DNA end is more similar to TRBJ2-7, so the J call may be wrong. CDR1 and CDR2 from the germline V gene are DFQATT and SNEGSKA (reference sequence). This CDR3 has 13 residues. CDR3 sequence reads: CSARRLAPYEQYF. The DNA for the CDR3 is TGCAGTGCTAGAAGACTAGCCCCTTACGAGCAGTACTTC.

The V gene is TRBV20-1, the J gene TRBJ1-4, with 9 bases matching TRBD1. This CDR3 comprises 17 residues. The V segment lost 5 bases and the J segment 0 bases; nucleotides outside the gene matches: 10. The germline V gene encodes CDR1 DFQATT and CDR2 SNEGSKA (reference sequence). The CDR3, as DNA: TGCAGTGCTCCCCCGGGACAGGGCTATTCAACTAATGAAAAACTGTTTTTT. Its translation: CSAPPGQGYSTNEKLFF.

This clonotype came up a few times. The chain is built from TRBV7-2 and TRBJ2-2; D ambiguous. The V end lost 3 bases, the J end lost 0 bases, and 5 bases lay between the germline ends. CDR3 length equals 14 residues. Germline CDR1 and CDR2: SGHTA and FQGNSA. CDR3 sequence reads: CASSFRANTGELFF. Written as DNA, the CDR3 is TGTGCCAGCAGCTTCCGGGCGAACACCGGGGAGCTGTTTTTT.

In this sample, this clonotype turned up a few times. The chain recombines TRBV6-6 with TRBJ1-5; 8 positions agree with TRBD1. The ends lost 6 bases at V and 1 base at J; junction bases unmatched: 11. The germline CDR1 and CDR2 sequences are MNHNY and SVGAGI (reference sequence). CDR3 length equals 17 residues. For the CDR3, the DNA is TGTGCCAGCAGACAGGCTCGGACAGGGATGAGCAATCAGCCCCAGCATTTT. Protein product: CASRQARTGMSNQPQHF.

A few counts support this clonotype. J is TRBJ2-2 and V is TRBV2, with D unresolved. The germline V gene has CDR1 SNHLY and CDR2 FYNNEI. The V end was cut by 3 bases, the J end by 0 bases, with 11 bases between. The CDR3 has 16 amino acids. CDR3 region: CASSDPGGTNTGELFF. CDR3 DNA: TGTGCCAGCAGTGACCCCGGCGGTACGAACACCGGGGAGCTGTTTTTT.

In its sample, this clonotype was seen a few times. A much larger clone is a single base away; this may be a read error. The chain has TRBV15 and TRBJ2-1, with 8 bases that match TRBD1. The J call is in doubt because the DNA end fits TRBJ2-7 better. The CDR3 totals 17 residues. The germline CDR1 and CDR2 sequences are LNHNV and YYDKDF (reference sequence). The CDR3 nucleotides are TGTGCCACCAGCAGAGATCGAGGGACAGGCATCTACAATGAGCAGTACTTC. Translated, it gives CATSRDRGTGIYNEQYF.